These 26 T cell receptor beta chains originate from one sample sequenced in a study of T cells after posttransplantation cyclophosphamide. Busulfan-fludarabine conditioning, marrow transplant, and cyclophosphamide on days +3 and +4 were administered. Clones were read by immunoSEQ multiplex PCR, and TCRdb kept only the in-frame ones, dropping some. The table has roughly 6,800 clones, around 90% seen once. The sample consisted of PBMCs, taken approximately 190 weeks after allogeneic stem cell transplant with posttransplant cyclophosphamide. The receptors derive from a female patient aged 50-60 years who received an allogeneic stem cell transplant from a related donor, was CMV-positive, and had no GVHD. Among the T cells, some may be from the graft donor.

The chain recombines TRBV4-1 with TRBJ2-2; 9 nucleotides line up with TRBD1. Trimming cost V 3 bases and J 2 bases; bases outside gene matches: 4. The CDR3 spans 16 residues. From germline, CDR1 is MGHRA and CDR2 YSYEKL. CDR3 in DNA: TGCGCCAGCAGCCACCCGACAGGGGGAAACACCGGGGAGCTGTTTTTT. Protein product: CASSHPTGGNTGELFF.

The chain uses TRBV5-4 and TRBJ1-2; D is undetermined. The CDR3 runs to 13 residues. Germline V gene sequence: CDR1 SGHNT, CDR2 YYREEE (reference sequence). The V and J ends lost 7 bases and 3 bases respectively, with 13 bases between them. CDR3 region: CASQLGGHYGYTF. The CDR3 bases are TGTGCCAGCCAACTGGGAGGGCACTATGGCTACACCTTC.

This clone has just one count. The gene calls are TRBV4-1 and TRBJ1-5, with 7 bases aligning to TRBD1. The CDR3 spans 14 residues. The trim removed 4 bases at V and 7 bases at J, leaving 7 bases unmatched. CDR1 and CDR2 (germline): MGHRA, YSYEKL. Here the CDR3 reads CASSRAQGKQPQHF. The CDR3 DNA reads as TGCGCCAGCAGCCGGGCACAGGGGAAACAGCCCCAGCATTTT.

The rearrangement joins TRBV2 to TRBJ2-7; TRBD2 agrees at 13 bases. Per germline, CDR1 SNHLY and CDR2 FYNNEI. After removal of 5 bases from V and 5 bases from J, the junction contained 9 bases not matched to a gene. CDR3 size: 16 residues. CDR3: CASSSGLAGEIDEQYF. The CDR3 nucleotides are TGTGCCAGCAGTTCCGGACTAGCGGGAGAGATAGACGAGCAGTACTTC.

This clone has a handful of counts. The chain uses TRBV18 and TRBJ2-1; tentative D call: TRBD1 (6 bases). From germline, CDR1 is KGHSH and CDR2 LQKENI. Between the trimmed V and J ends, which lost 3 bases and 3 bases, there was a span of 15 bases. This CDR3 comprises 16 residues. The CDR3 sequence: CASSPPSRTDYNEQFF. The CDR3 nucleotides are TGTGCCAGCTCACCCCCTTCTAGGACAGACTACAATGAGCAGTTCTTC.

The V call is TRBV5-1, the J call TRBJ2-1; 8 bases line up with TRBD1. There are 15 residues in the CDR3. Germline CDR1 is SGHRS and CDR2 is YFSETQ. J was trimmed by 5 bases and V by 2 bases; bases with no gene match: 6. The chain's CDR3 is CASSFIQGVHNEQFF. CDR3 in DNA: TGCGCCAGCAGCTTTATACAGGGGGTTCACAATGAGCAGTTCTTC.

V and J are TRBV9 and TRBJ2-2, with 13 bases identical to TRBD2. The CDR3 runs to 16 residues. V shed 4 bases and J 5 bases; nucleotides not matched to a gene: 5. CDR1 SGDLS and CDR2 YYNGEE come from the germline V gene. The CDR3 region is CASSRRTSGSTGELFF. CDR3 bases: TGTGCCAGCAGCCGACGGACTAGCGGGAGTACCGGGGAGCTGTTTTTT.

J is TRBJ2-7 and V is TRBV19; the D gene is possibly TRBD2 (5 bases). Looked up from germline, CDR1 is LNHDA and CDR2 is SQIVND (reference sequence). This CDR3 region has 15 residues. V was clipped by 6 bases and J by 1 base, with 16 bases between them. This CDR3 is CASRERARWSYEQYF. The CDR3, as DNA: TGTGCCAGTAGGGAGAGGGCCCGGTGGTCCTACGAGCAGTACTTC. Combining the CDR3 with reference TRBV19 and TRBJ2-7 gives the whole variable domain DGGITQSPKYLFRKEGQNVTLSCEQNLNHDAMYWYRQDPGQGLRLIYYSQIVNDFQKGDIAEGYSVSREKKESFPLTVTSAQKNPTAFYLCASRERARWSYEQYFGPGTRLTVT.

The sample holds one count of this clone. The chain couples TRBV4-1 to TRBJ1-5, with 8 nucleotides matching TRBD1. This CDR3 is 16 amino acids long. The V gene's germline CDR1 is MGHRA and CDR2 YSYEKL. The V and J ends lost 0 bases and 6 bases, in that order; junction bases with no gene match: 7. CDR3 sequence reads: CASSQDSRGLVQPQHF. The CDR3 DNA reads as TGCGCCAGCAGCCAAGATTCCAGGGGGCTTGTTCAGCCCCAGCATTTT.

The gene calls are TRBV29-1 and TRBJ2-7; D is unresolved. Germline values: CDR1 SQVTM, CDR2 ANQGSEA. The V end lost 6 bases, the J end lost 6 bases, and 12 bases lay between the germline ends. The CDR3 consists of 11 residues. Here the CDR3 reads CSVLTLREQYF. In DNA, the CDR3 is TGCAGCGTCCTAACGCTACGCGAGCAGTACTTC.

The rearrangement uses TRBV4-3 and TRBJ2-1; 9 bases fit TRBD2. J gave up 7 bases and V 3 bases, and 10 bases lay outside the gene matches. This CDR3 has 16 amino acids. Germline loops: CDR1 LGHNA, CDR2 YSLEER. The CDR3 sequence is CASSHDPAGGSNEQFF. CDR3 sequence (DNA): TGCGCCAGCAGCCATGACCCAGCGGGAGGATCGAATGAGCAGTTCTTC.

This clone was counted once. The genes are TRBV21-1 and TRBJ2-7; the tabulated D call, TRBD1, remains unverified against the DNA. TRBV21-1 is noted as a pseudogene. The CDR3 is 13 residues long. CDR3 sequence reads: CASSKGPPYEQYF. In DNA, the CDR3 is TGTGCCAGCAGCAAAGGGCCCCCGTACGAGCAGTACTTC.

V gene TRBV27 combines with J gene TRBJ2-7, with D possibly TRBD2 on 7 matching bases. The CDR3 is 14 amino acids. V was cut by 7 bases and J by 3 bases, with 16 bases left in between. The germline CDR1 and CDR2 sequences are MNHEY and SMNVEV (reference sequence). Written as DNA, the CDR3 is TGTGCCAGCAACCAGAGGGGGGGACTCTACGAGCAGTACTTC. It translates to CASNQRGGLYEQYF.

A single count supports this clone. The J gene is TRBJ2-3, the V gene TRBV29-1; tentative D call: TRBD2 (5 bases). The germline V and J ends were trimmed by 3 bases and 9 bases, with 13 bases remaining between them. The CDR3 sequence is 12 residues long. CDR1 is SQVTM, CDR2 ANQGSEA, per germline. The CDR3 reads CSVERAHGTQYF. CDR3 bases: TGCAGCGTTGAGCGGGCCCACGGGACGCAGTATTTT.

V and J are TRBV18 and TRBJ1-1, with D possibly being TRBD1 (6 bases). The germline V gene encodes CDR1 KGHSH and CDR2 LQKENI. This CDR3 region has 15 residues. The ends were cut back, 2 bases at V and 5 bases at J, with 15 bases in the middle. The DNA of the CDR3 is TGTGCCAGCTCACCAGCTTTGGGCAGGGGTACTGAAGCTTTCTTT. Translating it yields CASSPALGRGTEAFF.

This chain uses TRBV28 with TRBJ1-1; 7 bases are a match to TRBD1. Trimming removed 5 bases from V and 5 bases from J; junction bases left unmatched: 2. In germline, CDR1 is MDHEN, CDR2 SYDVKM. The CDR3 has 12 amino acids. The CDR3 loop reads CASSPDRTEAFF. The CDR3 DNA reads as TGTGCCAGCAGTCCGGACAGGACTGAAGCTTTCTTT.

The J gene is TRBJ2-2, the V gene TRBV6-5; TRBD2 might be the D (5 bases). Germline CDR1 MNHEY, CDR2 SVGAGI. The CDR3 has 13 amino acids. V was shortened by 6 bases and J by 5 bases, with 10 bases between the two germline ends. CDR3 loop: CASSKRGTGELFF. DNA for the CDR3: TGTGCCAGCAGCAAAAGAGGGACCGGGGAGCTGTTTTTT.

The V gene is TRBV29-1, the J gene TRBJ2-5; TRBD2 is a possible D gene (6 bases). This CDR3 region has 14 residues. Germline loops: CDR1 SQVTM, CDR2 ANQGSEA. The germline V and J ends were trimmed by 3 bases and 3 bases, with 14 bases remaining between them. The DNA for the CDR3 is TGCAGCGTTGAGGCTCCAGGACTAAAAGAGACCCAGTACTTC. Translation: CSVEAPGLKETQYF.

The chain uses TRBV4-2 and TRBJ2-5; 12 bases fit TRBD1. Germline V gene lookup returns CDR1 LGHNA and CDR2 YNFKEQ. V lost 4 bases, J lost 2 bases, and 5 bases stayed unmatched. The CDR3 has 16 amino acids. In nucleotides, the CDR3 is TGTGCCAGCAGCCGTGGGACAGGGGGCTATCAAGAGACCCAGTACTTC. This codes for CASSRGTGGYQETQYF.

This chain joins TRBV5-1 and TRBJ1-1; 9 bases line up with TRBD1. The CDR3 covers 16 residues. Germline V gene lookup returns CDR1 SGHRS and CDR2 YFSETQ. The J segment lost 1 base and the V segment lost 0 bases, leaving 4 bases of the junction unmatched. In DNA, the CDR3 is TGCGCCAGCAGCTTGGCGGTGGGACAGGGGAACACTGAAGCTTTCTTT. It is translated as CASSLAVGQGNTEAFF.

V usage is TRBV27 and J usage is TRBJ1-3, with 7 positions matching TRBD1. CDR1 MNHEY and CDR2 SMNVEV come from the germline V gene (reference sequence). Trimming at V came to 5 bases and at J to 4 bases, leaving 5 bases not matched to a gene. CDR3 length: 14 residues. CDR3 residues: CASSPRTGGNTIYF. The DNA for the CDR3 is TGTGCCAGCAGTCCCCGGACAGGAGGAAACACCATATATTTT.

The chain uses TRBV27 and TRBJ2-5, with 9 bases lining up with TRBD2. Germline CDR1 and CDR2: MNHEY and SMNVEV (reference sequence). After removal of 6 bases from V and 7 bases from J, the junction contained 15 bases not matched to a gene. The CDR3 is 16 amino acids. CDR3 nucleotides: TGTGCCAGCAGGGAACTAGCGGGCATGGCAGGGGGGACCCAGTACTTC. It specifies CASRELAGMAGGTQYF.

J is TRBJ2-1 and V is TRBV4-1, with 8 bases lining up with TRBD1. The CDR3 is 17 amino acids. Trimming took 1 base from V and 6 from J; bases not matched to a gene: 11. From germline, CDR1 is MGHRA and CDR2 YSYEKL. CDR3 sequence (DNA): TGCGCCAGCAGCCAAGGAGCGCAGGGGGCTTACTTCAATGAGCAGTTCTTC. Translated: CASSQGAQGAYFNEQFF.

The chain links TRBV30 to TRBJ1-1; D may be TRBD1 (5 bases). The germline gives CDR1 GTSNPN, CDR2 SVGIG (reference sequence). V lost 3 bases, J lost 3 bases, and 14 bases lay in between. This CDR3 has 14 amino acids. CDR3 loop: CAWSLMGRDTEAFF. Here the CDR3 DNA reads TGTGCCTGGAGCCTCATGGGGCGCGACACTGAAGCTTTCTTT. Using reference TRBV30 and TRBJ1-1 for the parts outside the CDR3, the full variable domain is SQTIHQWPATLVQPVGSPLSLECTVEGTSNPNLYWYRQAAGRGLQLLFYSVGIGQISSEVPQNLSASRPQDRQFILSSKKLLLSDSGFYLCAWSLMGRDTEAFFGQGTRLTVV.

CDR3 DNA: TGCGCCAGCAGCCAAGGGGCCGGGATCGGTTTCTACGAGCAGTACTTC. Protein sequence: CASSQGAGIGFYEQYF. The gene calls are TRBV4-1 and TRBJ2-7; D possibly corresponds to TRBD2 (5 bases). Trimming took 1 base from V and 3 from J, leaving 16 bases between them. Looked up from germline, CDR1 is MGHRA and CDR2 is YSYEKL. The CDR3 consists of 16 residues.

The genes are TRBV7-6 and TRBJ2-2; 7 bases line up with TRBD1. J gave up 8 bases and V 8 bases, and 8 bases lay outside the gene matches. CDR1 SGHVS and CDR2 FNYEAQ come from the germline V gene. There are 13 residues in the CDR3. The CDR3 coding sequence is TGTGCCAGCGCGACGGACAGGTCAGGGGAGCTGTTTTTT. Amino acids: CASATDRSGELFF.